Listed below are T cell receptor beta chains from one sample, sequenced in a study of cytomegalovirus exposure and HLA in healthy donors. Generated by immunoSEQ multiplex PCR, the TCRdb table keeps only in-frame clones and is missing some. The table has roughly 140,000 clones, approximately 80% seen once. The sample taken for sequencing was PBMCs. These receptors came from a woman in her 40s in good health and CMV-seronegative. Both conserved end residues are part of each CDR3. The D gene is left open where the match is weak. Clone size is shown for a subset of rows, as once, few, many or a class of expanded clone.

TRBV5-1	TRBJ1-4	.	TRBD1	TGCGCCAGCAGCCCGGGGACAGGGGTTAAAGCTAATGAAAAACTGTTTTTT	CASSPGTGVKANEKLFF
TRBV2	TRBJ1-5	.	.	TGTGCCAGCAGTGAAGCACTCACTAATCAGCCCCAGCATTTT	CASSEALTNQPQHF
TRBV6-4	TRBJ2-3	.	TRBD2	TGTGCCAGCAGTTCCGTTAGCGGGAGGGGCGGCGATACGCAGTATTTT	CASSSVSGRGGDTQYF
TRBV2	TRBJ1-2	.	TRBD1	TGTGCCAGCAGTGAAGGGACAGGGGATCTGTATGGCTACACCTTC	CASSEGTGDLYGYTF
TRBV19	TRBJ1-1	.	TRBD1	TGTGCCAGTAGTATAAGGACAGGGCTTGAAGCTTTCTTT	CASSIRTGLEAFF
TRBV9	TRBJ1-1	few	TRBD1	TGTGCCAGCAGCGTCAGGGGGCGCGGAACTGAAGCTTTCTTT	CASSVRGRGTEAFF
TRBV7-9	TRBJ1-1	few	.	TGTTCCAGCAGCTTAGTTCAGGGAACTGAAGCTTTCTTT	CSSSLVQGTEAFF
TRBV5-1	TRBJ2-7	.	TRBD2	TGCGCCAGCAGCTTTATCCGGGCTAGCGGGAGACATAGCTCCTACGAGCAGTACTTC	CASSFIRASGRHSSYEQYF
TRBV7-6	TRBJ2-7	.	TRBD2	TGTGCCAGCAGCTTAGCCAGCGGGAACTCCTACGAGCAGTACTTC	CASSLASGNSYEQYF
TRBV27	TRBJ2-7	.	TRBD2	TGTGCCAGCAGTTATGGCGGGAGCTCCTACGAGCAGTACTTC	CASSYGGSSYEQYF
TRBV6-1	TRBJ1-5	.	.	TGTGCCAGCAGTGTTGCGGGGGGCAGGGATCAGCCCCAGCATTTT	CASSVAGGRDQPQHF
TRBV19	TRBJ1-1	few	.	TGTGCCAGTAGTAGAAGACGGGGAAACACTGAAGCTTTCTTT	CASSRRRGNTEAFF
TRBV27	TRBJ2-7	.	TRBD2	TGTGCCAGCAGTCCGGGACTAGCGGGAGGGTTTCACGAGCAGTACTTC	CASSPGLAGGFHEQYF
TRBV7-2	TRBJ2-5	.	TRBD1	TGTGCCAGCAGCGAAACGGGGACAGAGACTTTGAAAGAGACCCAGTACTTC	CASSETGTETLKETQYF
TRBV6-1	TRBJ1-1	few	.	TGTGCCAGCAGTGAACTATCCGGGGGGCGCACTGAAGCTTTCTTT	CASSELSGGRTEAFF
TRBV2	TRBJ2-3	.	TRBD2	TGTGCCAGCACCGGGACTAGCGGGGGAGATACGCAGTATTTT	CASTGTSGGDTQYF
TRBV10-3	TRBJ1-2	.	.	TGTGCCATCAGCCCCGGTAATAACTATGGCTACACCTTC	CAISPGNNYGYTF
TRBV6-4	TRBJ2-6	.	TRBD2	TGTGCCAGCAGTGAATCGGCGGGAGCCTCTGGGGCCAACGTCCTGACTTTC	CASSESAGASGANVLTF
TRBV10-3	TRBJ1-3	.	TRBD1	TGTGCCATCAGTGAGGACAGGGGGCCTGGAAACACCATATATTTT	CAISEDRGPGNTIYF
TRBV11-2	TRBJ1-1	.	.	TGTGCCAGCAGGGGCAGGGGTAGGGAAGCTTTCTTT	CASRGRGREAFF
TRBV7-9	TRBJ1-1	.	.	TGTTCCAGCAGCTTAGAAATGGGAGTGAACACTGAAGCTTTCTTT	CSSSLEMGVNTEAFF
TRBV6-1	TRBJ2-7	.	TRBD2	TGTGCCAGCAGTGGGCCGGGACTAGCATTTTCCTACGAGCAGTACTTC	CASSGPGLAFSYEQYF
TRBV19	TRBJ1-1	.	.	TGTGCCAGTAGTATTGGGCAGGTCACCATGAACACTGAAGCTTTCTTT	CASSIGQVTMNTEAFF
TRBV7-9	TRBJ1-2	.	TRBD1	TGTGCCAGCAGCCTAGGGACAGTTATTAACTATGGCTACACCTTC	CASSLGTVINYGYTF
TRBV5-1	TRBJ2-7	.	TRBD1	TGCGCCAGCACCCCTAGACAGGGGGCATCGGTGCAGTACTTC	CASTPRQGASVQYF
TRBV5-1	TRBJ2-1	.	.	TGCGCCAGCAGCTTGGAAAGGAGGGCCAACAATGAGCAGTTCTTC	CASSLERRANNEQFF
TRBV5-8	TRBJ1-5	.	.	TGTGCCAGCAGCTCGACAGTTAGCAATCAGCCCCAGCATTTT	CASSSTVSNQPQHF
TRBV7-6	TRBJ1-1	few	.	TGTGCCAGCAGCACCAAGCGGGACACTGAAGCTTTCTTT	CASSTKRDTEAFF
TRBV7-8	TRBJ1-1	.	.	TGTGCCAGCAGTGGGGGGTACGCTGACGGCGCTTTCTTT	CASSGGYADGAFF
TRBV6-1	TRBJ2-5	once	.	TGTGCCAGCAGCCGAACTCGGACGGGGGTAGAGACCCAGTACTTC	CASSRTRTGVETQYF
TRBV6-5	TRBJ2-1	few	.	TGTGCCAGCAGTTACTCGTATAACGGGAGAGTGCAGTTCTTC	CASSYSYNGRVQFF
TRBV6-5	TRBJ2-3	.	TRBD1	TGTGCCAGCAGTAACTCAGGGGGATTGAGAACAGATACGCAGTATTTT	CASSNSGGLRTDTQYF
TRBV6-1	TRBJ2-7	.	TRBD1	TGTGCCAGCACCGGGACAGATTACGAGCAGTACTTC	CASTGTDYEQYF
TRBV4-1	TRBJ2-2	few	TRBD1	TGCGCCAGCTCGGACAGGGGGTTCGGGGAGCTGTTTTTT	CASSDRGFGELFF
TRBV4-1	TRBJ1-1	.	TRBD1	TGCGCCAGCAGCATTCACGGGACAGGTTCTCTATCGCCTGAAGCTTTCTTT	CASSIHGTGSLSPEAFF
TRBV2	TRBJ1-2	few	.	TGTGCCAGCACTACAGCCCCAGGGTCGGCTGGCTACACCTTC	CASTTAPGSAGYTF
TRBV5-4	TRBJ2-2	.	.	TGTGCCAGCAGTTTACCGGGTTCCCGGTCCGGGGAGCTGTTTTTT	CASSLPGSRSGELFF
TRBV5-1	TRBJ1-1	.	TRBD1	TGCGCCAGCAGCCCCAAGGACAGGGGGCGGTCGGGTGAAGCTTTCTTT	CASSPKDRGRSGEAFF
TRBV10-1	TRBJ2-7	.	TRBD2	TGCGCCAGCAGTTGGACTAGCGGGGTAACGGGCGAGCAGTACTTC	CASSWTSGVTGEQYF
TRBV4-2	TRBJ2-1	.	TRBD2	TGTGCCAGCAGCCGAGGGACTAGCGGGAGTGATGAGCAGTTCTTC	CASSRGTSGSDEQFF
TRBV9	TRBJ2-3	.	TRBD2	TGTGCCAGCAGCGTGACTAGCGGTTACACAGATACGCAGTATTTT	CASSVTSGYTDTQYF
TRBV4-2	TRBJ2-3	.	.	TGTGCCAGCAGCCAAGATCCGGCACTACAAACTAGCACAGATACGCAGTATTTT	CASSQDPALQTSTDTQYF
TRBV6-6	TRBJ2-7	.	.	TGTGCCAGCTGCAGGGGAGGGACAGGAAACTACGAGCAGTACTTC	CASCRGGTGNYEQYF
TRBV5-8	TRBJ2-3	.	TRBD2	TGTGCCAGCAGTCTTCATGGCGGGAGGGCTAGCACAGATACGCAGTATTTT	CASSLHGGRASTDTQYF
TRBV28	TRBJ1-6	.	TRBD1	TGTGCCAGCAGTGTACAGGGGGCTAATCGCAATTCACCCCTCCACTTT	CASSVQGANRNSPLHF
TRBV7-6	TRBJ2-1	.	.	TGTGCCAGCAGCGCTGGCTGGAATGAGCAGTTCTTC	CASSAGWNEQFF
TRBV4-1	TRBJ2-7	few	.	TGCGCCAGCAGCCTCCTCCACTCGAGCTCCTACGAGCAGTACTTC	CASSLLHSSSYEQYF
TRBV10-3	TRBJ1-2	.	.	TGTGCCATCAATCCTATCGGGAATTCTAATGGCTACACCTTC	CAINPIGNSNGYTF
TRBV28	TRBJ1-2	.	TRBD1	TGTGCCAGCAGTTTAAGCTACCGGGACAGCGCCTTC	CASSLSYRDSAF
TRBV19	TRBJ1-5	.	TRBD1	TGTGCCAGTAGTCCACGACAGGGCTCTTATAGCAATCAGCCCCAGCATTTT	CASSPRQGSYSNQPQHF
TRBV6-4	TRBJ1-1	many	TRBD1	TGTGCCGCAGGGGACAGGCCTTACTCCTTCTTT	CAAGDRPYSFF